Reported below is one TCR beta chain. The antigen remains unidentified. This entry is derived from a study of OX40 agonist ivuxolimab in advanced cancers. Across the whole study: Hepatocellular carcinoma, melanoma, renal cell or head and neck cancer was diagnosed in the dose-escalation patients. A history of anti-PD-1, anti-PD-L1 or anti-CTLA-4 therapy was acceptable, and 40% to 45% had some.

Points from the study as a whole: Circulating CD4+ and CD8+ T cells showed clonal expansion by week 6 at 0.1 to 3.0 mg/kg.

The germline V gene encodes CDR1 SGHRS and CDR2 YFSETQ. V lost 4 bases, J lost 8 bases, and 14 bases lay in between. The CDR3 contains 13 residues. Assay: immunoSEQ multiplex PCR; the TCRdb copy retains only in-frame clones and omits some. The sample has tens of thousands of clones; 87% are singletons. The clonotype comes from an adult with an advanced solid tumor such as melanoma, head and neck, liver or kidney cancer. The chain employs TRBV5-1 and TRBJ2-3, with D perhaps given as TRBD1 or TRBD2 (5 bases each). This specimen consisted of CD4+ or CD8+ T cells sorted from blood, obtained in a trial of the OX40 agonist ivuxolimab. CDR3 DNA: TGCGCCAGCAGCCCTACTAGTAGGGGTACGCAGTATTTT. Amino acids: CASSPTSRGTQYF.